The rows below give T cell receptor beta chains drawn from one sample of a study of blood T cell repertoires in COVID-19. Profiling relied on immunoSEQ multiplex PCR, and the TCRdb table lists in-frame clones only, not all of them. The sample has approximately 440,000 clones; approximately 90% are singletons. Sequencing was performed on peripheral blood. Source of these receptors: a woman aged 50 to 60 with COVID-19, enrolled during active disease. CDR3s include the opening cysteine and the closing phenylalanine or tryptophan. Each record gives: D gene, clone size, J gene, V gene, CDR3 DNA, CDR3 protein. D genes are given only for firm matches. A row's size may be missing; if present it is once, few, many or a size class.

TRBD2 | NA | TRBJ2-3 | TRBV11-2 | TGTGCCAGCAGCTTAGCTAGCGGGGGGCCAACAGATACGCAGTATTTT | CASSLASGGPTDTQYF
NA | once | TRBJ1-1 | TRBV7-2 | TGTGCCAGCAGCTTGGACTATTGGACGGGAGGCACTGAAGCTTTCTTT | CASSLDYWTGGTEAFF
TRBD2 | NA | TRBJ2-2 | TRBV3-1/TRBV3-2 | TGTGCCAGCAGCCATACCCTGACTAGCGGGGGGCCGAACACCGGGGAGCTGTTTTTT | CASSHTLTSGGPNTGELFF
TRBD2 | NA | TRBJ2-7 | TRBV5-6 | TGTGCCAGCAGCCGGGAGGGGGAGCAGTACTTC | CASSREGEQYF
NA | NA | TRBJ1-5 | TRBV2 | TGTGCCAGCAGTGAAACAGGATCTCAGCCCCAGCATTTT | CASSETGSQPQHF
TRBD2 | NA | TRBJ2-2 | TRBV4-1 | TGCGCCAGCAGCCAAGCGCTAGCGGGGGGAACCGGGGAGCTGTTTTTT | CASSQALAGGTGELFF
NA | NA | TRBJ1-1 | TRBV6-4 | TGTGCCAGCAGTGACTCGGCAGGCCGCCAAGCTTTCTTT | CASSDSAGRQAFF
TRBD2 | NA | TRBJ2-7 | TRBV9 | TGTGCCAGCAGTCGAACCGCCGGGACTAGCTCGTCCGGGTACGAGCAGTACTTC | CASSRTAGTSSSGYEQYF
NA | NA | TRBJ1-2 | TRBV19 | TGTGCCAGTAGTATAGACCCTTATGGAGGGAATGGCTACACCTTC | CASSIDPYGGNGYTF
NA | NA | TRBJ2-2 | TRBV5-1 | TGCGCCAGCAGCTTGGTTCTCAGGGCGGCCGGGGAGCTGTTTTTT | CASSLVLRAAGELFF
NA | NA | TRBJ1-1 | TRBV2 | TGTGCCAGCGCTGATGCGGAGAACACTGAAGCTTTCTTT | CASADAENTEAFF
TRBD1 | few | TRBJ2-7 | TRBV11-2 | TGTGCCAGCGGAGACAGGGGGACCTACGAGCAGTACTTC | CASGDRGTYEQYF
NA | NA | TRBJ1-2 | TRBV6-1 | TGTGCCAGCAGTGAAGGGACAATGAACTATGGCTACACCTTC | CASSEGTMNYGYTF
NA | NA | TRBJ2-5 | TRBV5-1 | TGCGCCAGCAGCTCTACCGCCGAGTCCCAGTACTTC | CASSSTAESQYF
NA | NA | TRBJ1-1 | TRBV6-6 | TGTGCCAGCACCAGGGGCCCGGACACTGAAGCTTTCTTT | CASTRGPDTEAFF
NA | NA | TRBJ2-7 | TRBV9 | TGTGCCAGCAGCCCTCACTTAACCTACGAGCAGTACTTC | CASSPHLTYEQYF
NA | NA | TRBJ2-3 | TRBV6-1 | TGTGCCAGCAGTGAAGCCGGGGGGCCTGGGTATTTT | CASSEAGGPGYF
NA | NA | TRBJ1-6 | TRBV5-1 | TGCGCCAGCAGCCCGCGGACCGGACTTGGGTCACCCCTCCACTTT | CASSPRTGLGSPLHF
NA | once | TRBJ1-5 | TRBV9 | TGTGCCAGCAGCGTCGGGGGGGTCAATCAGCCCCAGCATTTT | CASSVGGVNQPQHF
TRBD2 | NA | TRBJ2-7 | TRBV10-1 | TGCGCCAGCAGTGTTAGCGGGGACTCCTACGAGCAGTACTTC | CASSVSGDSYEQYF
TRBD2 | NA | TRBJ2-3 | TRBV24-1 | TGTGCCACCAGTGATTCCGGGGGGGGTAGTACAGATACGCAGTATTTT | CATSDSGGGSTDTQYF
TRBD2 | few | TRBJ2-1 | TRBV29-1 | TGCAGCGTTGGGGAGGGCCATGAGCAGTTCTTC | CSVGEGHEQFF
NA | NA | TRBJ1-4 | TRBV2 | TGTGCCAGCATGGCTTCGATAAAACTGTTTTTT | CASMASIKLFF
NA | NA | TRBJ2-3 | TRBV7-8 | TGTGCCAGCAGCTTAGGGGCCACAGATACGCAGTATTTT | CASSLGATDTQYF
TRBD2 | NA | TRBJ2-2 | TRBV3-1/TRBV3-2 | TGTGCCAGCAGCCAGGGGACTAGCGGGACCGGGGAGCTGTTTTTT | CASSQGTSGTGELFF
NA | NA | TRBJ1-2 | TRBV10-3 | TGTGCCATCAGTGAGTCCGTGAATAAAGGGGCCACCTATGGCTACACCTTC | CAISESVNKGATYGYTF
NA | NA | TRBJ1-1 | TRBV9 | TGTGCCAGCAGCTCTCCCCCTGGAGGGATGAACACTGAAGCTTTCTTT | CASSSPPGGMNTEAFF
NA | NA | TRBJ2-6 | TRBV19 | TGTGCCAGTAGTATTGGAGGGGGCGGTGGGGCCAACGTCCTGACTTTC | CASSIGGGGGANVLTF
TRBD1 | NA | TRBJ2-6 | TRBV10-3 | TGTGCCATCAGTGACCACCTAGGGACAGGGGAATCTAGCTCTGGGGCCAACGTCCTGACTTTC | CAISDHLGTGESSSGANVLTF
TRBD1 | NA | TRBJ2-1 | TRBV6-2/TRBV6-3 | TGTGCCAGCAGTTCCAGACAGGGCGAGTTGGCCGATGAGCAGTTCTTC | CASSSRQGELADEQFF
NA | many | TRBJ1-5 | TRBV12-3/TRBV12-4 | TGTGCCAGCAGGGCGACAGTCGATCAGCCCCAGCATTTT | CASRATVDQPQHF